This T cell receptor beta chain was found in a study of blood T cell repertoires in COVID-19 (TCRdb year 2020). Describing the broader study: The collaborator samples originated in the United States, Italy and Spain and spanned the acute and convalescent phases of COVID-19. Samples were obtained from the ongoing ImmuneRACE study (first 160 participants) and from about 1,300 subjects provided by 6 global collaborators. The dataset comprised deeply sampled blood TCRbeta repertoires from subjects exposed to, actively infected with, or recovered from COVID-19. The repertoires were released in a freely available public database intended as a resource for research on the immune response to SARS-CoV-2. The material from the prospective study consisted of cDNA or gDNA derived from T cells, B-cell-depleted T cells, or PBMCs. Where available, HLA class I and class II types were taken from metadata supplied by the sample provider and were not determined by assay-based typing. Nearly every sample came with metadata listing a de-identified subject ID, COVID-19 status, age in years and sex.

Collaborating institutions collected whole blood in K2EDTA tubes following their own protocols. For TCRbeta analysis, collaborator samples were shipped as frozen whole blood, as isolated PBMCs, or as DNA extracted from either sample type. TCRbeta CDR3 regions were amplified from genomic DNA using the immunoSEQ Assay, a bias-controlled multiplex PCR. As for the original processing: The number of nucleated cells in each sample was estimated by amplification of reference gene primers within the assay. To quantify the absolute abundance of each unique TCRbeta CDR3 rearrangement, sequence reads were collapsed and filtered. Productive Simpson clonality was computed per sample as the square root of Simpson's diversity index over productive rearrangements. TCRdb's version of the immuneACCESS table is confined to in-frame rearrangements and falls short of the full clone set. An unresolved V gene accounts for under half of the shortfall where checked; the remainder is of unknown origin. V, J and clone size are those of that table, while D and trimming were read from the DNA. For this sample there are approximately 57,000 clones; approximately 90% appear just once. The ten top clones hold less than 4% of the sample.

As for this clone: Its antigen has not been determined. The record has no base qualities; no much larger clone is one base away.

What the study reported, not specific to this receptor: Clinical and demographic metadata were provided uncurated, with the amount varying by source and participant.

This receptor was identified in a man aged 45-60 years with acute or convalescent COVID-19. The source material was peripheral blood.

The CDR3 protein: CASSLNTNEQFF. The bases read TGTGCCAGCAGTCTGAACACAAATGAGCAGTTCTTC. Here the chain combines TRBV12-3 or TRBV12-4 and TRBJ2-1; no D segment can be confidently identified. V loses 5 bases, J loses 7 bases, and the germline ends lie 9 bases apart. The CDR3 starts with the cysteine, ends with the phenylalanine, and has 12 residues. CDR3 DNA is the only sequence kept; it has 36 bases, read in frame from the first base.